The 9 T cell receptor beta chains listed next were all sequenced from one sample in a study of cytomegalovirus exposure and HLA in healthy donors. The PCR was carried out with 60 Vbeta primers and 13 Jbeta primers. Method: immunoSEQ multiplex PCR; TCRdb's copy keeps in-frame clones and lacks some. The table includes over 100,000 clones, more than 60% detected once. Specimen: PBMCs. Source of these receptors: a young man in good health and CMV-seronegative.

The rearrangement uses TRBV28 and TRBJ1-6; D is ambiguous. Germline assignment: CDR1 MDHEN and CDR2 SYDVKM. V was pared by 2 bases and J by 6 bases, with 8 bases between. The CDR3 totals 14 residues. The CDR3: CASSLGAVNSPLHF. The CDR3 nucleotides are TGTGCCAGCAGTTTAGGAGCAGTTAATTCACCCCTCCACTTT.

This chain links TRBV15 with TRBJ1-2; no firm D call. Trimming stripped 1 base from V and 3 bases from J, with 12 bases between. Germline V gene lookup returns CDR1 LNHNV and CDR2 YYDKDF (reference sequence). This CDR3 region has 15 residues. The CDR3 protein is CATSRVGLGDYGYTF. In nucleotides, the CDR3 is TGTGCCACCAGCAGAGTTGGGCTTGGCGACTATGGCTACACCTTC.

The chain is built from TRBV28 and TRBJ2-7; 9 bases are a match to TRBD2. Germline-derived CDR1 and CDR2 are MDHEN and SYDVKM. The junction had 10 bases not matched to a gene; V was cut back by 4 bases and J by 6 bases. The CDR3 runs to 15 residues. DNA for the CDR3: TGTGCCAGCAGTTCGAGCGGGGGGCTCCCCGCCGAGCAGTACTTC. Encoded protein: CASSSSGGLPAEQYF.

The chain has TRBV27 and TRBJ1-5; 7 nucleotides align to TRBD1. This CDR3 has 15 amino acids. Trimming at V came to 5 bases and at J to 7 bases, leaving 11 bases not matched to a gene. The germline V gene has CDR1 MNHEY and CDR2 SMNVEV (reference sequence). The CDR3 reads CASSPRRDSEQPQHF. The DNA for the CDR3 is TGTGCCAGCAGTCCCCGGAGGGACAGTGAGCAGCCCCAGCATTTT.

V is TRBV9 and J is TRBJ2-7; TRBD1 agrees at 8 bases. J lost 3 bases, V lost 0 bases, and 5 bases had no gene match. Germline CDR1 is SGDLS and CDR2 is YYNGEE. The CDR3 runs 15 residues. CDR3 nucleotide sequence: TGTGCCAGCAGCGTAGGTACAGGGGGGAACTACGAGCAGTACTTC. Amino acid sequence: CASSVGTGGNYEQYF.

This clone was observed a few times. The J gene is TRBJ1-3, the V gene TRBV6-5, with unresolved D. The CDR3 extends over 16 amino acids. The germline V and J ends were trimmed by 0 bases and 2 bases, with 11 bases remaining between them. The germline gives CDR1 MNHEY, CDR2 SVGAGI. CDR3 coding DNA: TGTGCCAGCAGTTACTCCGACGTACGGGCTGGAAACACCATATATTTT. Amino acid sequence: CASSYSDVRAGNTIYF.

This chain uses TRBV29-1 with TRBJ2-6; the D gene is possibly TRBD2 (6 bases). V was pared by 3 bases and J by 2 bases, with 8 bases between. The CDR3 is made up of 14 amino acids. Germline V gene lookup returns CDR1 SQVTM and CDR2 ANQGSEA. The CDR3 region is CSVEAGTGANVLTF. The CDR3 DNA is TGCAGCGTTGAGGCGGGGACTGGGGCCAACGTCCTGACTTTC.

The rearrangement links TRBV4-1 to TRBJ1-4; 7 nucleotides agree with TRBD1. Trimming removed 4 bases from V and 5 bases from J; junction bases left unmatched: 7. The germline gives CDR1 MGHRA, CDR2 YSYEKL. The CDR3 consists of 15 residues. CDR3 bases: TGCGCCAGCAGCCTAGAACAGGGGCGGAATGAAAAACTGTTTTTT. Residues: CASSLEQGRNEKLFF.

The J gene is TRBJ1-5, the V gene TRBV28; no clear D gene. The germline gives CDR1 MDHEN, CDR2 SYDVKM. The CDR3 loop spans 14 amino acids. Trimming pared 2 bases from V and 7 bases from J, leaving 12 bases between. This CDR3 reads CASSLGTGLQPQHF. Written as DNA, the CDR3 is TGTGCCAGCAGTTTAGGCACGGGGTTGCAGCCCCAGCATTTT.